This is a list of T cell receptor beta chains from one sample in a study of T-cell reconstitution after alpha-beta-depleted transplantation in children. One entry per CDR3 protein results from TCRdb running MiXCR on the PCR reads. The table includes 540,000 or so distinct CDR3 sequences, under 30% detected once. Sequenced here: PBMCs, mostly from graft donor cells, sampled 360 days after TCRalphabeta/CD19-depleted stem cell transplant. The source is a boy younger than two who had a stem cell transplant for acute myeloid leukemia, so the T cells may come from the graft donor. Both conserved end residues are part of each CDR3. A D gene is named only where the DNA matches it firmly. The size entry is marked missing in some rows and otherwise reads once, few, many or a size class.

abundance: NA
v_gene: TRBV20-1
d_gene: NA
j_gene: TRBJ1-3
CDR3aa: CSARERFSGNTIYF
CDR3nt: TGCAGTGCTAGAGAGAGGTTCTCTGGAAACACCATATATTTT

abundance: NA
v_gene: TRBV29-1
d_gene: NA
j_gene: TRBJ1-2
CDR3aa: CSVRQYGYTF
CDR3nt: TGCAGCGTTCGACAGTATGGCTACACCTTC

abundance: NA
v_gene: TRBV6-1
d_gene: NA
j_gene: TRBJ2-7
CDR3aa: CASSKGGDVGSYEQYF
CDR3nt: TGTGCCAGCAGTAAGGGGGGGGATGTTGGATCCTACGAGCAGTACTTC

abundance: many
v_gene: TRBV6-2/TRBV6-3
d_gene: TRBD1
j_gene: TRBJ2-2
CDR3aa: CASSPQQGIPGELFF
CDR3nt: TGTGCCAGCAGTCCACAACAGGGGATTCCCGGGGAGCTGTTTTTT

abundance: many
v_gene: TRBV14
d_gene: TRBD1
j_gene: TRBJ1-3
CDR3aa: CARDGEQGIGNTIYF
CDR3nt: TGTGCCAGAGACGGGGAACAGGGGATAGGAAACACCATATATTTT

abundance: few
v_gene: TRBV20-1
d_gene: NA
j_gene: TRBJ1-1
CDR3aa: CSLGGGPYMNTEAFF
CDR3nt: TGCAGCTTAGGTGGGGGTCCCTATATGAACACTGAAGCTTTCTTT

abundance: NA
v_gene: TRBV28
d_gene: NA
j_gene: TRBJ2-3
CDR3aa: CASSLQYMTDTQYF
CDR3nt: TGTGCCAGCAGCTTACAGTACATGACAGATACGCAGTATTTT

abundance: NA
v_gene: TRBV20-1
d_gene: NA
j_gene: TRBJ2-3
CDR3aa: CSARDLGSTDTQYF
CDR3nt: TGCAGTGCTAGAGATCTAGGTAGTACAGATACGCAGTATTTT

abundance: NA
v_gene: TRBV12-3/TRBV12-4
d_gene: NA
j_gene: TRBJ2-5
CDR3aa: CASSAGIGGQETQYF
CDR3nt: TGTGCCAGCAGTGCAGGCATTGGCGGTCAAGAGACCCAGTACTTC

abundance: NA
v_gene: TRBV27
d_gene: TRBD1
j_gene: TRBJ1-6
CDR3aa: CASSLSRTGGNSPLHF
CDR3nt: TGTGCCAGCAGCCTATCCCGGACAGGGGGGAATTCACCCCTCCACTTT

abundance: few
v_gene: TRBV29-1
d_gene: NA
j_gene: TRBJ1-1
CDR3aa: CSVEKVGLDTEAFF
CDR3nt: TGCAGCGTTGAAAAGGTAGGGTTGGACACTGAAGCTTTCTTT

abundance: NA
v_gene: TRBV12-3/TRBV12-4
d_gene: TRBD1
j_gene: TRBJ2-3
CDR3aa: CASSFSGTGQTDTQYF
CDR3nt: TGTGCCAGCAGTTTTTCCGGGACAGGCCAAACGGATACGCAGTATTTT

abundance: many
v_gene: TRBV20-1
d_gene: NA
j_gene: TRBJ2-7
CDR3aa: CSARSSDSSYEQYF
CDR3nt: TGCAGTGCTAGATCCTCGGACAGCTCCTACGAGCAGTACTTC

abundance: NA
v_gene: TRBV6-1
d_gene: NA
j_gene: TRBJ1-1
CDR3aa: CASSVKGNTEAFF
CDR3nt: TGTGCCAGCAGTGTGAAGGGGAACACTGAAGCTTTCTTT

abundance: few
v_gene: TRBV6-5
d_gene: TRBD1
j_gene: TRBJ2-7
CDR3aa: CASSFSGGGWYEQYF
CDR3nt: TGTGCCAGCAGTTTCTCAGGGGGCGGTTGGTACGAGCAGTACTTC

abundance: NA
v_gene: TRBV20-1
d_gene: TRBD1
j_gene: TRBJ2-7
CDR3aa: CSATRDRTPYEQYF
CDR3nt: TGCAGTGCTACCCGGGACAGGACTCCATACGAGCAGTACTTC

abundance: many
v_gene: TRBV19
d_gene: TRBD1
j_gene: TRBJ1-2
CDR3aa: CASSLGQHYGYTF
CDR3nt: TGTGCCAGTAGTCTGGGACAGCACTATGGCTACACCTTC

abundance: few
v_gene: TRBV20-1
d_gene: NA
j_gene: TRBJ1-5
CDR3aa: CSAQAGGNQPQHF
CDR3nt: TGCAGTGCGCAAGCAGGGGGCAATCAGCCCCAGCATTTT

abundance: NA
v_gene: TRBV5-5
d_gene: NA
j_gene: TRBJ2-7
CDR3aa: CASSLGLPLMEQYF
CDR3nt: TGTGCCAGCAGCTTGGGGCTGCCGTTGATGGAGCAGTACTTC

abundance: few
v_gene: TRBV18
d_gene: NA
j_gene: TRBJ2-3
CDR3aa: CASSPAGVPTDTQYF
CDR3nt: TGTGCCAGCTCACCAGCCGGGGTGCCCACAGATACGCAGTATTTT

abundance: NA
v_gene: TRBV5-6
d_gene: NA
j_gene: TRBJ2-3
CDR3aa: CASSLEGPGHTQYF
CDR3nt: TGTGCCAGCAGCTTGGAGGGGCCGGGCCATACGCAGTATTTT

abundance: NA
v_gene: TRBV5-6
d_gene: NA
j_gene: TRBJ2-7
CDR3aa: CARGPGLRGGEQYF
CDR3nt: TGTGCCAGGGGCCCCGGGCTCCGGGGCGGGGAGCAGTACTTC

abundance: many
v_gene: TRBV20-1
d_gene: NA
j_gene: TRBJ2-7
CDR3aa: CSVIDGDSYEQYF
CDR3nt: TGCAGTGTTATCGACGGGGACTCCTACGAGCAGTACTTC

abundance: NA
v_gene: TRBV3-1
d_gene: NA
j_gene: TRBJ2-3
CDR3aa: CASSQAGHGENTQYF
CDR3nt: TGTGCCAGCAGCCAAGCGGGTCATGGAGAGAATACGCAGTATTTT

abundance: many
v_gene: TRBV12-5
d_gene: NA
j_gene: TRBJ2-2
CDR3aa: CASGTDSRGIGPQELFF
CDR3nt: TGTGCTAGTGGTACCGACAGTAGGGGGATAGGCCCCCAGGAGCTGTTTTTT

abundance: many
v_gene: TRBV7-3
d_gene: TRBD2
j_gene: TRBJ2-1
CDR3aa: CASSLTTSGGGEQFF
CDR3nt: TGTGCCAGCAGCTTAACGACTAGCGGGGGAGGGGAGCAGTTCTTC

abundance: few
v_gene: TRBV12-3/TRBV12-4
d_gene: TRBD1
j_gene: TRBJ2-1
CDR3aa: CASTAQGAMGHNEQFF
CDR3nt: TGTGCCAGCACCGCCCAGGGGGCGATGGGGCACAATGAGCAGTTCTTC

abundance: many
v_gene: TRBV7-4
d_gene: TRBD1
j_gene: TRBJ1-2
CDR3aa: CASSCRDRKGGYTF
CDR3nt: TGTGCCAGCAGCTGCCGGGACAGGAAGGGTGGCTACACCTTC

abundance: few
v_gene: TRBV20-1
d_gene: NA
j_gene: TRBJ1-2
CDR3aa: CSARAYDSVSYGYTF
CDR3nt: TGCAGTGCTAGAGCCTACGACAGTGTTAGTTATGGCTACACCTTC

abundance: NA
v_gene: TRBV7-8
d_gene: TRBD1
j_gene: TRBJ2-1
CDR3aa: CASSLAGTGFYNEQFF
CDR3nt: TGTGCCAGCAGCTTAGCCGGGACAGGGTTCTACAATGAGCAGTTCTTC

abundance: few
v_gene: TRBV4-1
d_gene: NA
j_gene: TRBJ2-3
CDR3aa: CASSQDPTGVSTDTQYF
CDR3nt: TGCGCCAGCAGCCAAGATCCGACGGGGGTTAGCACAGATACGCAGTATTTT

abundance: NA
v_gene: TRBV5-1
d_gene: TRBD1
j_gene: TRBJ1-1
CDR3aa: CASSLEGGSTEAFF
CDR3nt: TGCGCCAGCAGCTTGGAAGGGGGCTCGACTGAAGCTTTCTTT

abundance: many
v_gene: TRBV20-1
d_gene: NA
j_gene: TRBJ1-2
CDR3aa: CSAHRSGNLRYGYTF
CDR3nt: TGCAGTGCCCATAGGTCGGGCAACCTCCGCTATGGCTACACCTTC

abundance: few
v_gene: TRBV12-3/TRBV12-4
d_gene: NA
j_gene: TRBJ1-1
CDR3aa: CASTLYGAEAFF
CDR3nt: TGTGCCAGCACCCTTTATGGAGCTGAAGCTTTCTTT

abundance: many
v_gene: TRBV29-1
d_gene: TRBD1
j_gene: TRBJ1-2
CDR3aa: CSVEEGAKGYTF
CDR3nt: TGCAGCGTTGAGGAGGGGGCGAAGGGCTACACCTTC

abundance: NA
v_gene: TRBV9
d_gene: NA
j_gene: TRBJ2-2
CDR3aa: CASSVVKSGAGELFF
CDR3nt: TGTGCCAGCAGCGTAGTGAAGAGTGGAGCCGGGGAGCTGTTTTTT

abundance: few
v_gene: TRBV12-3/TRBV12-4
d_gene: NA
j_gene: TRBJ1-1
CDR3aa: CASSSSVRFRGVNTEAFF
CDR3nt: NA

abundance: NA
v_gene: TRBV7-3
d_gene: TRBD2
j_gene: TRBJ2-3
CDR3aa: CASSSLSGGGGTDTQYF
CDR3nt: TGTGCCAGCAGCTCACTTAGTGGCGGGGGAGGGACAGATACGCAGTATTTT

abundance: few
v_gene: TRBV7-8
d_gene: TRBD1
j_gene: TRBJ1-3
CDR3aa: CASSHRVTGADTIYF
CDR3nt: TGTGCCAGCAGCCACCGAGTGACAGGGGCAGACACCATATATTTT

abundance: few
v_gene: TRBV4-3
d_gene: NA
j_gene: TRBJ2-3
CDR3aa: CASSQEWDLPPDTQYF
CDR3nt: TGCGCCAGCAGCCAAGAGTGGGACCTTCCCCCCGATACGCAGTATTTT

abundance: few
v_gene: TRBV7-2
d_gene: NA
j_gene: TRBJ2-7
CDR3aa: CASSLYWDSYEQYF
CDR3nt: TGTGCCAGCAGCTTATACTGGGACTCCTACGAGCAGTACTTC

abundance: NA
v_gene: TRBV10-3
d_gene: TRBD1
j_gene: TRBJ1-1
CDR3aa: CAIGGTGTGVTEAFF
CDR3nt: TGTGCCATCGGGGGGACCGGGACAGGGGTCACTGAAGCTTTCTTT